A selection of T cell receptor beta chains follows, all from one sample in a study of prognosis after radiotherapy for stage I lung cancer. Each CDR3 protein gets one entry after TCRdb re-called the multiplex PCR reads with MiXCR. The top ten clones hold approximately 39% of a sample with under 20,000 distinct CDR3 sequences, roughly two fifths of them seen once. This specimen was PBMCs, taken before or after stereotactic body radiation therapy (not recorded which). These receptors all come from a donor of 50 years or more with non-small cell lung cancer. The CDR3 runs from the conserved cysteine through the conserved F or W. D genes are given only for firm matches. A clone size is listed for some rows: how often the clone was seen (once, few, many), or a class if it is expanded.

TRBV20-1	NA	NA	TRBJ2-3	CSASRGAYTDTQYF	TGCAGTGCTAGCAGGGGGGCCTACACAGATACGCAGTATTTT
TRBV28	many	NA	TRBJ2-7	CASSGAGTPTYEQYF	TGTGCCAGCAGTGGTGCCGGGACGCCGACCTACGAGCAGTACTTC
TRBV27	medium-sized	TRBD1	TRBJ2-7	CASSPRGFSYEQYF	TGTGCCAGCAGTCCCAGGGGGTTTAGCTACGAGCAGTACTTC
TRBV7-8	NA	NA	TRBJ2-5	CASSPRIGGETQYF	TGTGCCAGCAGCCCCCGGATCGGAGGAGAGACCCAGTACTTC
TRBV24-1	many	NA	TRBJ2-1	CATRPSGRNEQFF	TGTGCCACCAGACCGTCAGGTCGTAATGAGCAGTTCTTC
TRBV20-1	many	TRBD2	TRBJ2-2	CSARDFGRKNTGELFF	TGCAGTGCTAGAGATTTCGGGAGGAAAAACACCGGGGAGCTGTTTTTT
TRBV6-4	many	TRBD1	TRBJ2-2	CASQGTANTGELFF	TGTGCCAGCCAGGGGACAGCGAACACCGGGGAGCTGTTTTTT
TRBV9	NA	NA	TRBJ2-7	CASSRSPESYEQYF	TGTGCCAGCAGCCGCTCCCCTGAGTCCTACGAGCAGTACTTC
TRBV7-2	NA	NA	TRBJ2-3	CASGGSGNTQYF	TGTGCCAGCGGGGGGTCGGGTAATACGCAGTATTTT
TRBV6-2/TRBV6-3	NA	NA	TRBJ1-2	CASSDPANYGYTF	TGTGCCAGCAGTGACCCTGCGAACTATGGCTACACCTTC
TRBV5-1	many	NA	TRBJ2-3	CASSSTGTSTDTQYF	TGCGCCAGCAGCTCCACCGGGACTAGCACAGATACGCAGTATTTT
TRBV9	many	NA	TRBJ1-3	CASSPRTLQGSGNTIYF	TGTGCCAGCAGCCCCCGGACCCTACAGGGATCTGGAAACACCATATATTTT
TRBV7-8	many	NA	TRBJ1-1	CASSLGNGNTEAFF	TGTGCCAGCAGCTTAGGGAACGGGAACACTGAAGCTTTCTTT
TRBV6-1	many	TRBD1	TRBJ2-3	CASSLQGAPSTDTQYF	TGTGCCAGCAGCTTACAGGGGGCCCCGAGCACAGATACGCAGTATTTT
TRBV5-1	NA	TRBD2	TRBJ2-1	CASRALAGVAYNEQFF	TGCGCCTCCAGGGCCCTAGCGGGAGTAGCCTACAATGAGCAGTTCTTC
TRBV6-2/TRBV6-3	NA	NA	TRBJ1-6	CASSYPGGYNSPLHF	TGTGCCAGCAGTTACCCGGGGGGGTATAATTCACCCCTCCACTTT
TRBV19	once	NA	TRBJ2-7	CASSRTVGFDEQYF	TGTGCCAGTAGTAGAACAGTTGGATTCGACGAGCAGTACTTC
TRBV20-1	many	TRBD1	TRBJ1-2	CSARDQGGTYGYTF	TGCAGTGCTAGAGATCAGGGGGGGACCTATGGCTACACCTTC
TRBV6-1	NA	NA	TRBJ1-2	CASSEPLTLIYGYTF	TGTGCCAGCAGTGAACCCTTGACACTTATCTATGGCTACACCTTC
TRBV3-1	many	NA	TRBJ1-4	CASSQEAGSGEKLFF	TGTGCCAGCAGCCAAGAGGCAGGGTCGGGGGAAAAACTGTTTTTT
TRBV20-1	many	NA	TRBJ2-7	CSAPPAPRGKWAYEQYF	TGCAGTGCGCCTCCCGCTCCACGGGGGAAGTGGGCCTACGAGCAGTACTTC
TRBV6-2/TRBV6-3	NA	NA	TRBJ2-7	CASREGLRSNYEQYF	TGTGCCAGCAGAGAGGGTTTGCGGTCAAATTACGAGCAGTACTTC
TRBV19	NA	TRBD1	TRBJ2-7	CASSVSGGAGYEQYF	TGTGCCAGTAGTGTCTCAGGGGGCGCGGGCTACGAGCAGTACTTC
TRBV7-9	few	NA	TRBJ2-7	CASSLGGDLSEQYF	TGTGCCAGCAGCTTAGGGGGGGACCTCTCCGAGCAGTACTTC
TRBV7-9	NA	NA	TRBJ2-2	CASSSEGQKITGELFF	TGTGCCAGCAGCTCGGAGGGTCAGAAGATAACCGGGGAGCTGTTTTTT
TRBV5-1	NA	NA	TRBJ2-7	CASKEFTTGELEQYF	TGCGCCAGCAAGGAGTTTACCACAGGCGAACTGGAGCAGTACTTC
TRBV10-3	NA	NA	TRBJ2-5	CAISARDSGGETQYF	TGTGCCATCAGTGCCCGGGACTCAGGTGGGGAGACCCAGTACTTC
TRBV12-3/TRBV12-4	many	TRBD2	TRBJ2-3	CASSWDNSGGVTDTQYF	TGTGCCAGCAGTTGGGACAATAGCGGGGGGGTCACAGATACGCAGTATTTT
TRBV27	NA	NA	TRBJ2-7	CASSFDRYSYEQYF	TGTGCCAGCAGTTTTGACCGTTATTCGTACGAGCAGTACTTC
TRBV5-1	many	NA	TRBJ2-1	CASSLLIRSDEQFF	TGCGCCAGCAGCTTGTTGATCCGATCGGATGAGCAGTTCTTC
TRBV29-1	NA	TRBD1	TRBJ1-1	CSVADRGTSAGEAFF	TGCAGCGTTGCGGACAGGGGCACCTCCGCGGGAGAAGCTTTCTTT
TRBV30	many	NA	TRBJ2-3	CAWTFLGGTRTDTQYF	TGTGCCTGGACTTTCTTGGGGGGGACAAGGACAGATACGCAGTATTTT
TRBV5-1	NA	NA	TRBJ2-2	CASSFEVRDGELFF	TGCGCCAGCAGCTTTGAGGTAAGGGACGGGGAGCTGTTTTTT
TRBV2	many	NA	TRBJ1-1	CASTAGWNTEAFF	TGTGCCAGCACCGCCGGGTGGAACACTGAAGCTTTCTTT
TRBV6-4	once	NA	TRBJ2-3	CASSLKGEPTDTQYF	TGTGCCAGCAGTTTAAAGGGAGAACCCACAGATACGCAGTATTTT
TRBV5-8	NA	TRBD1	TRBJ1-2	CASSPRQGENYGYTF	TGTGCCAGCAGCCCCAGACAGGGGGAAAACTATGGCTACACCTTC
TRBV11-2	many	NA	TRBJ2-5	CASSLTMTTRNAETQYF	TGTGCCAGCAGCTTAACGATGACGACTAGAAATGCAGAGACCCAGTACTTC
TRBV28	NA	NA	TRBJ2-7	CAIKGRWSYEQYF	TGTGCCATCAAGGGACGGTGGTCCTACGAGCAGTACTTC
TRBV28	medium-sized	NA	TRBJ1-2	CASSTSYGYTF	NA
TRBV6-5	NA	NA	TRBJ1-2	CASSYSIMSAGSNYGYTF	TGTGCCAGCAGTTACTCGATAATGTCTGCAGGGAGTAACTATGGCTACACCTTC
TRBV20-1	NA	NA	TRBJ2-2	CSARPNPGYTNTGELFF	TGCAGTGCTAGACCTAACCCGGGATATACGAACACCGGGGAGCTTTTTTTT
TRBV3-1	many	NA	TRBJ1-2	CASSQVPGAYGYTF	TGTGCCAGCAGCCAAGTTCCAGGGGCCTATGGCTACACCTTC
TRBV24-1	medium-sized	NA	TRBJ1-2	CATSEDINYGYTF	TGTGCCACCAGTGAGGACATTAACTATGGCTACACCTTC
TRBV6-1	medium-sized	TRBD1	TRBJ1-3	CASSAPGTGGNTIYF	TGTGCCAGCAGTGCCCCCGGGACAGGAGGAAACACCATATATTTT
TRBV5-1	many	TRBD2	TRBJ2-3	CASSLWGGGADTQYF	TGCGCCAGCAGCTTGTGGGGGGGAGGGGCAGATACGCAGTATTTT
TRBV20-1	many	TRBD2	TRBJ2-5	CSARGAGGVQETQYF	TGCAGTGCTAGAGGGGCGGGGGGCGTGCAAGAGACCCAGTACTTC
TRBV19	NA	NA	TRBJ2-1	CASLSGAGAGNEQFF	TGTGCCAGTCTCAGCGGGGCGGGGGCGGGCAATGAGCAGTTCTTC
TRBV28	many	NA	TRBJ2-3	CASSLQSRADTQYF	TGTGCCAGCAGTCTCCAGTCTAGGGCAGATACGCAGTATTTT
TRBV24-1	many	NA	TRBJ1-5	CATSDVGDQPQHF	TGTGCCACCAGTGATGTTGGGGATCAGCCCCAGCATTTT
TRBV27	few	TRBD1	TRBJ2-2	CASTLGQGPDTGELFF	TGTGCCAGCACCCTGGGACAGGGTCCGGATACCGGGGAGCTGTTTTTT
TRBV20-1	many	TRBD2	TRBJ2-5	CSARGSGGQETQYF	TGCAGTGCTAGAGGGAGCGGGGGACAAGAGACCCAGTACTTC
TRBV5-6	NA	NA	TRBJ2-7	CASSLGDNSYEQYF	TGTGCCAGCAGCTTGGGGGACAACTCCTACGAGCAGTACTTC
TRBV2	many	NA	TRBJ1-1	CASSEERDSTEAFF	TGTGCCAGCAGTGAAGAAAGGGACTCCACTGAAGCTTTCTTT